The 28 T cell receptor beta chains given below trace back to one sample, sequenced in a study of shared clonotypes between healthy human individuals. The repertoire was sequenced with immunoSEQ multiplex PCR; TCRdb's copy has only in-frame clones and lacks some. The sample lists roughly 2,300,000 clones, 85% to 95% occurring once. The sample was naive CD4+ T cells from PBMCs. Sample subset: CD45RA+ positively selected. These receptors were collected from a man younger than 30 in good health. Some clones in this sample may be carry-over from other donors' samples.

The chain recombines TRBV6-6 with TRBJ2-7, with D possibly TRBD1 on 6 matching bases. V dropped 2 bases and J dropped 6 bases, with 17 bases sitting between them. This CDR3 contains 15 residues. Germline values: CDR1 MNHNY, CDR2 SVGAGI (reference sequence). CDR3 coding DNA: TGTGCCAGCAGTTACCCACAGGGTTTTTTGTCCGAGCAGTACTTC. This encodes CASSYPQGFLSEQYF.

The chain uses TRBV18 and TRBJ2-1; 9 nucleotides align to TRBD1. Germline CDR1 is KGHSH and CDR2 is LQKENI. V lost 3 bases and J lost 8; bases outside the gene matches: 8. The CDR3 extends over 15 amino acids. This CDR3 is CASSPLGTGIHEQFF. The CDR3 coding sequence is TGTGCCAGCTCACCCTTGGGGACAGGGATTCATGAGCAGTTCTTC.

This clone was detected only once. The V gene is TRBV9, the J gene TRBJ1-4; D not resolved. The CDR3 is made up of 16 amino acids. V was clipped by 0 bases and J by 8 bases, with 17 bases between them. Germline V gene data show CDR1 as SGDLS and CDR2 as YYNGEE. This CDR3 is CASSVDSTARGEKLFF. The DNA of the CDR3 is TGTGCCAGCAGCGTAGACTCGACCGCCAGAGGGGAAAAACTGTTTTTT. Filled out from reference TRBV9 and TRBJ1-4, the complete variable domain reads DSGVTQTPKHLITATGQRVTLRCSPRSGDLSVYWYQQSLDQGLQFLIQYYNGEERAKGNILERFSAQQFPDLHSELNLSSLELGDSALYFCASSVDSTARGEKLFFGSGTQLSVL.

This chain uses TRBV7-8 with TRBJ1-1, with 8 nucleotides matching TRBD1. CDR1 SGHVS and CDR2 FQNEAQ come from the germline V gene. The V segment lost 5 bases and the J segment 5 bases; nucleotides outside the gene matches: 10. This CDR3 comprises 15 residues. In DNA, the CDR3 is TGTGCCAGCAGCCACACCTCGACAGGGGAAACTGAAGCTTTCTTT. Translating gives CASSHTSTGETEAFF.

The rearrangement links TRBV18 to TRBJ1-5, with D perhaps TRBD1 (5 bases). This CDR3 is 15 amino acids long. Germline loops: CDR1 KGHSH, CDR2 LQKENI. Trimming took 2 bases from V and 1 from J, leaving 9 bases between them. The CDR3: CASSPGRVSNQPQHF. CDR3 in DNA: TGTGCCAGCTCACCAGGCAGGGTAAGCAATCAGCCCCAGCATTTT. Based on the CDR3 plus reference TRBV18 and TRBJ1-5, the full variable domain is NAGVMQNPRHLVRRRGQEARLRCSPMKGHSHVYWYRQLPEEGLKFMVYLQKENIIDESGMPKERFSAEFPKEGPSILRIQQVVRGDSAAYFCASSPGRVSNQPQHFGDGTRLSIL.

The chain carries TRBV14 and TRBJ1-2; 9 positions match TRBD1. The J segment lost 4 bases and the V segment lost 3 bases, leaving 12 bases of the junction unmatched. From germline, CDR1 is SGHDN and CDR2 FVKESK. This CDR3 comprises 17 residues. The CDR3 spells CASSHHGQVQGAYGYTF. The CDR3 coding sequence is TGTGCCAGCAGCCATCACGGGCAGGTACAGGGGGCCTATGGCTACACCTTC. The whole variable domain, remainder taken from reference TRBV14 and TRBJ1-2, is EAGVTQFPSHSVIEKGQTVTLRCDPISGHDNLYWYRRVMGKEIKFLLHFVKESKQDESGMPNNRFLAERTGGTYSTLKVQPAELEDSGVYFCASSHHGQVQGAYGYTFGSGTRLTVV.

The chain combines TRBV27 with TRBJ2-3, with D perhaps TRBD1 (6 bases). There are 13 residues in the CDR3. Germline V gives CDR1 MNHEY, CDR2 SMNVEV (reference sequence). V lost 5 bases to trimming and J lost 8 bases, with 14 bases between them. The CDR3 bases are TGTGCCAGCAGTCTAACTATAGGGGGTACGCAGTATTTT. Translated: CASSLTIGGTQYF.

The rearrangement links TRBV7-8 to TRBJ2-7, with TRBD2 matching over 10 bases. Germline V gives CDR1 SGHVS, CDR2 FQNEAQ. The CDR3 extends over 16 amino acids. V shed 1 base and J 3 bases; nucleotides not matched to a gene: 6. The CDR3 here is CASSLVYSGRSYEQYF. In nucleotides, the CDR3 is TGTGCCAGCAGCTTAGTGTATAGCGGGAGGAGCTACGAGCAGTACTTC.

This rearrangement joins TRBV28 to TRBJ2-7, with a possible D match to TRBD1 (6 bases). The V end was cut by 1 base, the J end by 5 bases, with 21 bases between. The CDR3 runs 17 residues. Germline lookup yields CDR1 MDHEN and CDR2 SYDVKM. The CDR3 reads CASSLSWSGDHFNEQYF. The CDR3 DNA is TGTGCCAGCAGTTTATCCTGGTCAGGGGATCATTTCAACGAGCAGTACTTC.

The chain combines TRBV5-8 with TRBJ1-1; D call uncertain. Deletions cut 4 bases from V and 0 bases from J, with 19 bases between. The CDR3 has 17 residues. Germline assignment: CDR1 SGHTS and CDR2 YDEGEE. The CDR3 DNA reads TGTGCCAGCAGCCGAACCCTCTCTTCCGACGTGAACACTGAAGCTTTCTTT. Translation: CASSRTLSSDVNTEAFF.

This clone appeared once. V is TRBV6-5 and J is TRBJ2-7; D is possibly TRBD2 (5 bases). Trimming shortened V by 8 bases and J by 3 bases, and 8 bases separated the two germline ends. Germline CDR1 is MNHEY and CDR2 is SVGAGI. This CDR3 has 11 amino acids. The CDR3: CASRDLYEQYF. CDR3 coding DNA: TGTGCCAGCCGGGATCTCTACGAGCAGTACTTC.

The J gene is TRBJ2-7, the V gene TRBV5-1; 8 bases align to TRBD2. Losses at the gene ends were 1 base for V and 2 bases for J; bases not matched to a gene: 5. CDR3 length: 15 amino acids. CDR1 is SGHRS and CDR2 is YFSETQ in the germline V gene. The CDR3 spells CASSLMRLATYEQYF. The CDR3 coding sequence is TGCGCCAGCAGCTTGATGAGACTAGCGACCTACGAGCAGTACTTC.

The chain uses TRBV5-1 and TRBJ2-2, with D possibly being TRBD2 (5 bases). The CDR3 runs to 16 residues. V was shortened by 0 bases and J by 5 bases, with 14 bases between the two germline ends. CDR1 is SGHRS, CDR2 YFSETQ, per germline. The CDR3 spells CASSLGPRVATGELFF. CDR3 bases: TGCGCCAGCAGCTTGGGGCCAAGGGTAGCGACCGGGGAGCTGTTTTTT.

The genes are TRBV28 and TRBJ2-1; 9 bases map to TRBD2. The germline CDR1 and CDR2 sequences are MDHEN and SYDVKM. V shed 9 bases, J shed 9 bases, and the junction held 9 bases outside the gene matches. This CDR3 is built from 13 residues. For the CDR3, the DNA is TGTGCCAGTCGACTAGCGGATCCGTCTGAGCAGTTCTTC. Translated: CASRLADPSEQFF.

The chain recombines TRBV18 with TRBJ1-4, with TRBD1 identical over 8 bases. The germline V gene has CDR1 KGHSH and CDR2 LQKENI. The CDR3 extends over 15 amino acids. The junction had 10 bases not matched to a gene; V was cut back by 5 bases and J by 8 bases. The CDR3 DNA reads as TGTGCCAGCTCATCCCAACAGACAGGGGAAGAAAAACTGTTTTTT. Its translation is CASSSQQTGEEKLFF.

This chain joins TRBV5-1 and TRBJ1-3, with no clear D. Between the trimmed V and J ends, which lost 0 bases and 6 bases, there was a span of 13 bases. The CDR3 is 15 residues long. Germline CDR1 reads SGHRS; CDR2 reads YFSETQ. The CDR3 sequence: CASSLGLLLENTIYF. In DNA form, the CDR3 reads TGCGCCAGCAGCTTGGGACTCCTCTTAGAAAACACCATATATTTT.

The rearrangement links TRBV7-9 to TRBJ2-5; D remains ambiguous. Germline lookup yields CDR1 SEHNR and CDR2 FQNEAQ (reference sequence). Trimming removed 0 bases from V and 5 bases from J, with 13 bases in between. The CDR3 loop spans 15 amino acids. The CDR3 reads CASSLASSDRETQYF. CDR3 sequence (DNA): TGTGCCAGCAGCTTAGCGTCCTCGGATCGGGAGACCCAGTACTTC.

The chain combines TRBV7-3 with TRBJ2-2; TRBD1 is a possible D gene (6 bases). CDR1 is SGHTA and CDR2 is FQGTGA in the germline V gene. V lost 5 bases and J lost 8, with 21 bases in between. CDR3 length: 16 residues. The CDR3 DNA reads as TGTGCCAGCAGCCCTACAGGGCTCAGTGGGGCAGGGGAGCTGTTTTTT. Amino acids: CASSPTGLSGAGELFF. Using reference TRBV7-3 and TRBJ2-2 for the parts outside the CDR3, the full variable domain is GAGVSQTPSNKVTEKGKYVELRCDPISGHTALYWYRQSLGQGPEFLIYFQGTGAADDSGLPNDRFFAVRPEGSVSTLKIQRTERGDSAVYLCASSPTGLSGAGELFFGEGSRLTVL.

CDR3 amino acids: CASSDDGRSYNEQFF. The CDR3, as DNA: TGTGCCAGCAGTGATGACGGCCGCTCCTACAATGAGCAGTTCTTC. The chain joins TRBV2 to TRBJ2-1; the D is unclear. CDR1 and CDR2 from the germline V gene are SNHLY and FYNNEI. Deletions cut 3 bases from V and 0 bases from J, with 9 bases between. The CDR3 contains 15 residues.

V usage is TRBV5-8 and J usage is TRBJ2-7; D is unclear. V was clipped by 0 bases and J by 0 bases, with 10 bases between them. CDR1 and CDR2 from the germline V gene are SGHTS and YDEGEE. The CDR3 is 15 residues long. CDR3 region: CASSLEGPHSYEQYF. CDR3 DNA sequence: TGTGCCAGCAGCTTGGAAGGTCCCCACTCCTACGAGCAGTACTTC.

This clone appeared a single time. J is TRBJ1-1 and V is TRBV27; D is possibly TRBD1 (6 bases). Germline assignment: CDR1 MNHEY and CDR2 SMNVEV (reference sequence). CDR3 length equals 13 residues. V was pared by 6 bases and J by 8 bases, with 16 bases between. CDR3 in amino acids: CASSPTGQREAFF. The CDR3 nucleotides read TGTGCCAGCAGCCCTACAGGGCAGAGGGAAGCTTTCTTT.

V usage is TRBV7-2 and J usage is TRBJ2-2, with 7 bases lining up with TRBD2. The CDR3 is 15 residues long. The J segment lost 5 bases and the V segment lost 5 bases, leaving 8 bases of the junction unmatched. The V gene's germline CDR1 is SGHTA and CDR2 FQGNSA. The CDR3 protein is CASSPPGLPTGELFF. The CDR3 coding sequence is TGTGCCAGCAGCCCACCGGGACTACCAACCGGGGAGCTGTTTTTT. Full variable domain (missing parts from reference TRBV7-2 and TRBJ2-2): GAGVSQSPSNKVTEKGKDVELRCDPISGHTALYWYRQSLGQGLEFLIYFQGNSAPDKSGLPSDRFSAERTGGSVSTLTIQRTQQEDSAVYLCASSPPGLPTGELFFGEGSRLTVL.

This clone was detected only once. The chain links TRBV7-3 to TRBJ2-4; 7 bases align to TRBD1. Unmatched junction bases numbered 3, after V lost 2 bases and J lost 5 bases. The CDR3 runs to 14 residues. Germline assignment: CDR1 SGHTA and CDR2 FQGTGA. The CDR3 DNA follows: TGTGCCAGCAGCTTATCACAGGGGCAAAACATTCAGTACTTC. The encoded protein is CASSLSQGQNIQYF. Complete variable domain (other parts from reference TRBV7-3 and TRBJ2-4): GAGVSQTPSNKVTEKGKYVELRCDPISGHTALYWYRQSLGQGPEFLIYFQGTGAADDSGLPNDRFFAVRPEGSVSTLKIQRTERGDSAVYLCASSLSQGQNIQYFGAGTRLSVL.

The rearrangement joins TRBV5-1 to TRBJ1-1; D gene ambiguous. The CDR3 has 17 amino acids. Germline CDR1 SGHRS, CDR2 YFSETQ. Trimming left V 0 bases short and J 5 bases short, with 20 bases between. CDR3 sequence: CASSLAFSLPGRTEAFF. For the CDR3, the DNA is TGCGCCAGCAGCTTGGCCTTTTCTCTCCCCGGACGAACTGAAGCTTTCTTT.

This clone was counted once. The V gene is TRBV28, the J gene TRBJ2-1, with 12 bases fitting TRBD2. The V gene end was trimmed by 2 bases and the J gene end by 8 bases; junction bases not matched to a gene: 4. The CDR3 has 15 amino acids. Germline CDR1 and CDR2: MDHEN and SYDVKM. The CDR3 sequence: CASSLRTSGIDEQFF. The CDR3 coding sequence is TGTGCCAGCAGTTTAAGGACTAGCGGGATCGATGAGCAGTTCTTC.

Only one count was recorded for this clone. In DNA form, the CDR3 reads TGTGCCAGCAGTGAAAATGGGGGTATAGGTTCGAATGAGCAGTTCTTC. Residues: CASSENGGIGSNEQFF. V and J are TRBV6-1 and TRBJ2-1, with D perhaps matching TRBD1 or TRBD2 (5 bases each). V lost 2 bases to trimming and J lost 7 bases, with 18 bases between them. The CDR3 length is 16 residues. From germline, CDR1 is MNHNS and CDR2 SASEGT.

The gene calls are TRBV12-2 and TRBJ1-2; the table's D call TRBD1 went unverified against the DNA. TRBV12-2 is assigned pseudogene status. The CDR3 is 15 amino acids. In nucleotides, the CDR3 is TGTGCAAGTCGCTTAGCGGGGGCCCCCAGAGATGGCTACACCTTC. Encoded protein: CASRLAGAPRDGYTF.

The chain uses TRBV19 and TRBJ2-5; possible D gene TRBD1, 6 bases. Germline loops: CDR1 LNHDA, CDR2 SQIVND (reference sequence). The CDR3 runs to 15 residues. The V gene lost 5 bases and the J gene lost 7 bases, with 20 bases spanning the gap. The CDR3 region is CASSPPRDTPGTQYF. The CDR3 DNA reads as TGTGCCAGTAGTCCACCCCGGGACACGCCAGGGACCCAGTACTTC.